Shown below are 30 T cell receptor beta chains from a single sample sequenced in a study of T cells in Graves' hyperthyroidism and ophthalmopathy. What was amplified from RNA transcripts were TCR beta CDR3 regions. The TCR CDR3 first-round RT-PCR relied on the HTBI primer set. One entry per CDR3 protein, called by TCRdb with MiXCR from the multiplex PCR reads. The sample has over 450,000 distinct CDR3 sequences; approximately 17% are singletons. Sequences were obtained from blood. All receptors come from a woman aged 18-29 years with Graves' ophthalmopathy.

This clonotype has a handful of counts. The chain employs TRBV19 and TRBJ1-1, with a possible D match to TRBD1 (6 bases). Germline V gene sequence: CDR1 LNHDA, CDR2 SQIVND (reference sequence). The CDR3 spans 15 residues. Trimming shortened V by 8 bases and J by 0 bases, and 16 bases separated the two germline ends. CDR3 amino acids: CASRAYRDMNTEAFF. In DNA, the CDR3 is TGTGCCAGTCGGGCTTATAGGGACATGAACACTGAAGCTTTCTTT. Drawing the rest from reference TRBV19 and TRBJ1-1, the complete variable domain is DGGITQSPKYLFRKEGQNVTLSCEQNLNHDAMYWYRQDPGQGLRLIYYSQIVNDFQKGDIAEGYSVSREKKESFPLTVTSAQKNPTAFYLCASRAYRDMNTEAFFGQGTRLTVV.

This chain links TRBV30 with TRBJ1-2, with D tentatively TRBD1 (6 bases). V dropped 0 bases and J dropped 4 bases, with 12 bases sitting between them. Germline V gives CDR1 GTSNPN, CDR2 SVGIG (reference sequence). CDR3 length equals 14 residues. CDR3 in amino acids: CAWSVQGGSYGYTF. CDR3 DNA: TGTGCCTGGAGTGTACAGGGCGGTAGCTATGGCTACACCTTC.

A word on this clonotype: It may be a read error: a sequence one base away is much more abundant. This chain joins TRBV5-1 and TRBJ2-7, with 7 bases fitting TRBD1. Germline CDR1 reads SGHRS; CDR2 reads YFSETQ. This CDR3 spans 15 amino acids. DNA for the CDR3: TGCGCCGGCAGCGTGAGTACAGGGGACCCCTACGAGCAGTACTTC. It yields the protein CAGSVSTGDPYEQYF.

The chain uses TRBV7-9 and TRBJ2-3; D is ambiguous. CDR1 and CDR2 from the germline V gene are SEHNR and FQNEAQ (reference sequence). This CDR3 is 14 amino acids long. V dropped 5 bases and J dropped 4 bases, with 13 bases sitting between them. CDR3 bases: TGTGCCAGCAGCCCGCCCCGGGTGCCAGATACGCAGTATTTT. Translation: CASSPPRVPDTQYF.

The V call is TRBV5-1, the J call TRBJ2-1; D unclear. CDR3 length: 16 residues. Germline V CDR1 and CDR2: SGHRS, YFSETQ. V was shortened by 4 bases and J by 4 bases, with 18 bases between the two germline ends. The CDR3 coding sequence is TGCGCCAGCAGCCCCCGCCGGGTTCTCCATTACAATGAGCAGTTCTTC. This sequence encodes CASSPRRVLHYNEQFF.

In this sample, this clonotype turned up a few times. Written as DNA, the CDR3 is TGTGCCAGCAGCGAACAGGGGAACTCTGGAAACACCATATATTTT. Translation: CASSEQGNSGNTIYF. The J gene is TRBJ1-3, the V gene TRBV9; 7 nucleotides align to TRBD1. Germline-derived CDR1 and CDR2 are SGDLS and YYNGEE. Germline trimming cut 3 bases from V and 0 bases from J; bases unmatched to any gene: 3. CDR3 length: 15 amino acids.

This clonotype has ten or more counts. The rearrangement links TRBV2 to TRBJ1-1; the D gene is possibly TRBD1 (5 bases). The germline V and J ends were trimmed by 8 bases and 0 bases, with 13 bases remaining between them. CDR1 is SNHLY and CDR2 is FYNNEI in the germline V gene. This CDR3 spans 14 amino acids. The CDR3 sequence is CASFEGVVNTEAFF. Written as DNA, the CDR3 is TGTGCCAGCTTCGAAGGGGTTGTGAACACTGAAGCTTTCTTT.

The genes are TRBV6-2 or TRBV6-3 and TRBJ2-6; tentatively, D is TRBD2 (6 bases). Germline V gives CDR1 MNHEY, CDR2 SVGEGT. The V end lost 10 bases, the J end lost 0 bases, and 34 bases lay between the germline ends. This CDR3 has 22 amino acids. The CDR3 sequence is CATTKGGSINRRGLSGANVLTF. The DNA of the CDR3 is TGTGCCACTACGAAGGGAGGCAGTATCAACCGGAGGGGCCTCTCTGGGGCCAACGTCCTGACTTTC.

This clonotype was seen ten or more times. CDR3 in amino acids: CASSPRTGDYGYTF. CDR3 nucleotide sequence: TGTGCCAGCTCACCAAGGACAGGGGACTATGGCTACACCTTC. This rearrangement joins TRBV18 to TRBJ1-2; 9 bases match TRBD1. V lost 2 bases to trimming and J lost 3 bases; unmatched junction nucleotides: 1. Germline V lookup: CDR1 KGHSH, CDR2 LQKENI. CDR3 size: 14 residues.

The chain couples TRBV2 to TRBJ2-1, with 9 nucleotides matching TRBD2. The CDR3 is 16 amino acids. J was trimmed by 4 bases and V by 4 bases; bases with no gene match: 8. Germline V CDR1 and CDR2: SNHLY, FYNNEI. The CDR3 DNA reads TGTGCCAGCAGTGCGGGATTTAGCGGGGGTTACAATGAGCAGTTCTTC. It is translated as CASSAGFSGGYNEQFF.

The chain is built from TRBV6-1 and TRBJ1-2; D gene unclear. V lost 1 base to trimming and J lost 3 bases, with 12 bases between them. The CDR3 loop spans 15 amino acids. In germline, CDR1 is MNHNS, CDR2 SASEGT. The CDR3 region has the DNA TGTGCCAGCAGTGAAGGGGGTCCCTTGGACTATGGCTACACCTTC. It yields the protein CASSEGGPLDYGYTF.

In this sample, this clonotype turned up many times. The CDR3 loop is CASSSRQGEDEQYF. The CDR3 DNA follows: TGTGCCAGCAGCTCCCGACAGGGGGAGGACGAGCAGTACTTC. The chain joins TRBV7-9 to TRBJ2-7, with TRBD1 matching 9 bases. Trimming took 4 bases from V and 5 from J; bases not matched to a gene: 6. Germline CDR1 is SEHNR and CDR2 is FQNEAQ (reference sequence). The CDR3 is 14 amino acids.

The sample holds a few counts of this clonotype. The chain is built from TRBV18 and TRBJ1-2; TRBD1 matches at 7 bases. The V and J ends lost 2 bases and 5 bases, in that order; junction bases with no gene match: 8. The CDR3 length is 15 residues. Germline lookup yields CDR1 KGHSH and CDR2 LQKENI. DNA of the CDR3: TGTGCCAGCTCACCAAAGGAGGGGGCCCCGTATGGCTACACCTTC. Protein sequence: CASSPKEGAPYGYTF.

This clonotype was recorded at least ten times. V gene TRBV27 combines with J gene TRBJ1-5, with D hard to call. The CDR3 sequence is 13 residues long. Germline lookup yields CDR1 MNHEY and CDR2 SMNVEV (reference sequence). Trimming removed 1 base from V and 5 bases from J, with 6 bases in between. The CDR3 protein is CASSLYGDQPQHF. CDR3 in DNA: TGTGCCAGCAGTTTATACGGGGATCAGCCCCAGCATTTT.

This clonotype was counted many times. This chain links TRBV15 with TRBJ2-5, with D perhaps matching TRBD2 (5 bases). Germline CDR1 and CDR2: LNHNV and YYDKDF (reference sequence). Trimming removed 1 base from V and 1 base from J, with 7 bases in between. CDR3 size: 14 residues. The CDR3: CATSRGGSQETQYF. As DNA, the CDR3 is TGTGCCACCAGCAGAGGAGGGAGCCAAGAGACCCAGTACTTC.

As DNA, the CDR3 is TGTGCCTTGGAGGGAGGGGGGCTCGGGAACACCGGGGAGCTGTTTTTT. This gives the protein CALEGGGLGNTGELFF. The chain recombines TRBV30 with TRBJ2-2; D perhaps matches TRBD2 (7 bases). The V gene lost 7 bases and the J gene lost 1 base, with 19 bases spanning the gap. The germline gives CDR1 GTSNPN, CDR2 SVGIG (reference sequence). The CDR3 spans 16 residues.

The chain employs TRBV12-3 or TRBV12-4 and TRBJ1-3; D gene uncertain. V was shortened by 5 bases and J by 4 bases, with 18 bases between the two germline ends. The CDR3 consists of 16 residues. CDR3 sequence reads: CASSPPGSIPGNTIYF. For the CDR3, the DNA is TGTGCCAGCAGTCCTCCCGGGTCTATACCGGGAAACACCATATATTTT.

In DNA, the CDR3 is TGTGCCAGCAGTGAATTGGGGGGCGCGGTGGAAAAACTGTTTTTT. Its translation: CASSELGGAVEKLFF. The chain links TRBV25-1 to TRBJ1-4; D may be TRBD1 (6 bases). Trimming stripped 1 base from V and 8 bases from J, with 14 bases between. Germline CDR1 is MGHDK and CDR2 is SYGVNS. The CDR3 length is 15 residues.

This clonotype was counted ten times or more. V gene TRBV13 combines with J gene TRBJ1-1; possibly TRBD1 for D (5 bases). CDR3 length equals 12 residues. V gave up 6 bases and J gave up 5 bases, with 10 bases separating them. Germline CDR1 PRHDT, CDR2 FYEKMQ (reference sequence). The CDR3 bases are TGTGCCAGCAGAAGGGGCCTAACTGAAGCTTTCTTT. This sequence encodes CASRRGLTEAFF.

This clonotype came up many times. The rearrangement uses TRBV30 and TRBJ1-1, with 7 bases matching TRBD1. Looked up from germline, CDR1 is GTSNPN and CDR2 is SVGIG (reference sequence). V lost 5 bases and J lost 2; bases outside the gene matches: 8. The CDR3 has 14 residues. The CDR3 bases are TGTGCCTGGGGGACGGGACAGCGAAACACTGAAGCTTTCTTT. Amino acid sequence: CAWGTGQRNTEAFF.

This chain joins TRBV4-1 and TRBJ2-7; 8 bases are a match to TRBD2. This CDR3 is built from 18 residues. Germline CDR1 and CDR2: MGHRA and YSYEKL. V was pared by 0 bases and J by 0 bases, with 10 bases of the junction left unmatched. CDR3 bases: TGCGCCAGCAGCCAAGATCTTTCGGGCGGGGGGCCCTCCTACGAGCAGTACTTC. Translating gives CASSQDLSGGGPSYEQYF.

The chain couples TRBV4-1 to TRBJ2-7, with 10 bases lining up with TRBD1. In germline, CDR1 is MGHRA, CDR2 YSYEKL. The CDR3 spans 16 residues. J lost 3 bases, V lost 1 base, and 6 bases had no gene match. The chain's CDR3 is CASSQAYGTGDYEQYF. Written as DNA, the CDR3 is TGCGCCAGCAGCCAAGCCTACGGGACAGGGGACTACGAGCAGTACTTC.

This clonotype was observed at least ten times. The rearrangement links TRBV11-2 to TRBJ1-4, with a possible D match to TRBD1 (6 bases). V was pared by 2 bases and J by 8 bases, with 12 bases between. CDR3 length equals 14 residues. CDR1 and CDR2 (germline): SGHAT, FQNNGV. The CDR3 is CASSLLGGREKLFF. CDR3 in DNA: TGTGCCAGCAGCTTACTAGGGGGTCGCGAAAAACTGTTTTTT.

On this clonotype itself: A much larger clone lies one base from this, so it may be a read error. CDR3 amino acids: CASSRGGSRLDEQFF. The CDR3 DNA reads as TGTGCCAGCAGCCGAGGCGGGAGTAGGTTAGATGAGCAGTTCTTC. This rearrangement joins TRBV3-1 to TRBJ2-1, with 7 bases that match TRBD2. The CDR3 runs 15 residues. The trim removed 4 bases at V and 8 bases at J, leaving 11 bases unmatched. CDR1 is LGHDT and CDR2 is YNNKEL in the germline V gene (reference sequence).

There are many counts of this clonotype. The chain couples TRBV12-3 or TRBV12-4 to TRBJ1-5; possibly TRBD1 for D (5 bases). There are 15 residues in the CDR3. V was pared by 6 bases and J by 6 bases, with 18 bases between. The CDR3 DNA reads TGTGCCAGCAGACCGGGACCCTTGGGCCGTCAGCCCCAGCATTTT. As protein: CASRPGPLGRQPQHF.

This clonotype has a count of ten or more. The chain combines TRBV11-3 with TRBJ2-5, with D possibly TRBD2 on 5 matching bases. Germline V lookup: CDR1 SGHNT, CDR2 YENEEA. CDR3 length: 15 residues. Trimming removed 3 bases at V and 2 bases at J, with 13 bases between. CDR3 bases: TGTGCCAGCAGCTTCGGATCCGGGGATCAAGAGACCCAGTACTTC. It is translated as CASSFGSGDQETQYF.

This chain connects TRBV3-1 to TRBJ1-1, with D possibly matching TRBD1 (6 bases). CDR3 length equals 15 residues. The germline V gene has CDR1 LGHDT and CDR2 YNNKEL (reference sequence). The V gene lost 1 base and the J gene lost 5 bases, with 14 bases spanning the gap. DNA of the CDR3: TGTGCCAGCAGCCAAGCGGAGGGGGGCGGAACTGAAGCTTTCTTT. Protein sequence: CASSQAEGGGTEAFF.

This clonotype was seen a few times. The chain carries TRBV18 and TRBJ1-2; no definite D call. The length of the CDR3 is 12 residues. Germline loops: CDR1 KGHSH, CDR2 LQKENI. The germline V and J ends were trimmed by 1 base and 8 bases, with 8 bases remaining between them. CDR3 DNA sequence: TGTGCCAGCTCACCACGGAAGGACGGCTACACCTTC. Its translation: CASSPRKDGYTF.

This clonotype was found a few times. The CDR3 loop reads CASSQVAGNTEAFF. The CDR3 region has the DNA TGCGCCAGCAGCCAAGTAGCGGGGAACACTGAAGCTTTCTTT. V usage is TRBV4-1 and J usage is TRBJ1-1, with unresolved D. V lost 1 base, J lost 1 base, and 7 bases lay in between. Germline V CDR1 and CDR2: MGHRA, YSYEKL. The CDR3 sequence is 14 residues long.

This clonotype has a count of ten or more. The chain recombines TRBV20-1 with TRBJ2-1; TRBD2 matches 16 bases. There are 16 residues in the CDR3. V lost 3 bases and J lost 10; bases outside the gene matches: 9. The germline V gene encodes CDR1 DFQATT and CDR2 SNEGSKA (reference sequence). Here the CDR3 reads CSASPGTSGRAGEQFF. The CDR3 DNA reads as TGCAGTGCTAGTCCCGGGACTAGCGGGAGGGCCGGGGAGCAGTTCTTC.